This T cell receptor beta chain was sequenced during a study of cytomegalovirus exposure and HLA in healthy donors. The overall study: A data release that came early held some 79 million unique TCRs from HLA-typed donors. Study-level results: Reports showed the classifier diagnosing cytomegalovirus status with high specificity and sensitivity. Accurate prediction of HLA-A and HLA-B alleles (for most subjects) was reportedly achieved from TCR beta sequences.

Both 60 Vbeta primers and 13 Jbeta primers went into the PCR. Libraries were prepared by immunoSEQ multiplex PCR; TCRdb keeps only in-frame clonotypes and omits some of them. The sample records tens of thousands of clones, 82% being singletons. The table lists this clone with a few counts. Its antigen remains unknown. J gave up 7 bases and V 2 bases, and 6 bases lay outside the gene matches. The CDR3 spans 15 residues. Per germline, CDR1 SGHTA and CDR2 FQGTGA. Sequenced: PBMCs. This chain joins TRBV7-3 and TRBJ2-2; 8 bases map to TRBD1. The receptor was derived from a man aged 45-65 years in good health and CMV-seronegative. The CDR3 region has the DNA TGTGCCAGCAGCTTAGTGCAGGGGGCCGACGGGGAGCTGTTTTTT. It codes for CASSLVQGADGELFF.